This TCR beta chain was profiled in a study of CD8+ T cells in alopecia areata. Turning to the study itself: Administration of oral tofacitinib to treated patients was at 5 to 10 mg twice daily.

In regard to this clone: Its antigen is currently unknown.

Study-wide points: In lesional scalp, particularly from alopecia totalis/universalis, clonality was higher than in normal scalp. Among patients, TCR sharing was less clear than in mice, a difference possibly due in part to HLA diversity in the patient population.

The sorting of PBMCs gave CD4+ and CD8+ T cells. Once RNA had been extracted, it was reverse transcribed into cDNA to act as the sequencing template. Clones were read by immunoSEQ multiplex PCR, and TCRdb kept only the in-frame ones, dropping some. The table has around 160,000 clones, 45% to 60% seen once. Germline CDR1 reads SGHRS; CDR2 reads YFSETQ. Unmatched junction bases numbered 4, after V lost 0 bases and J lost 5 bases. This CDR3 spans 14 amino acids. The source material was CD4+ T cells sorted from blood. The TCR comes from a human donor with alopecia areata. The chain recombines TRBV5-1 with TRBJ2-7, with 8 positions matching TRBD1. The DNA of the CDR3 is TGCGCCAGCAGCTTGGAAGGGACAGGTAACGAGCAGTACTTC. As protein: CASSLEGTGNEQYF.